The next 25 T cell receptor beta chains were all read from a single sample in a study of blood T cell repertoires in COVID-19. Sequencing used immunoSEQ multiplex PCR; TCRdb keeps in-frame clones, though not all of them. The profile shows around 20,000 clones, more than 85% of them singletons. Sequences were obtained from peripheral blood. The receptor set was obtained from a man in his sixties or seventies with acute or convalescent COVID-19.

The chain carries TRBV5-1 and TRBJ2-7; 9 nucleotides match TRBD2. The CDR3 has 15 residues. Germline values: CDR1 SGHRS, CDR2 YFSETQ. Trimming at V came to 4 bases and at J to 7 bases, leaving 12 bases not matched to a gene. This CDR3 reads CASSHLAGGEREQYF. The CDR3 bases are TGCGCCAGCAGCCATCTGGCGGGAGGGGAGAGGGAGCAGTACTTC.

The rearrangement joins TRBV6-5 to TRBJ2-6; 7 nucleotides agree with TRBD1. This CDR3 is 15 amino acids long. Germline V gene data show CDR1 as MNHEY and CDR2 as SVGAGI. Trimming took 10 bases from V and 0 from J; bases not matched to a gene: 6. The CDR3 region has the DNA TGTGCCACCGGACAGGAGAGCTCTGGGGCCAACGTCCTGACTTTC. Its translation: CATGQESSGANVLTF.

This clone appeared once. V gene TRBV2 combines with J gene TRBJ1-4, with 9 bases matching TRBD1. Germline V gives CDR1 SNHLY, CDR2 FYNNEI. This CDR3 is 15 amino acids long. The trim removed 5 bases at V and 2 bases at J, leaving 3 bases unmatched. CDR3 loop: CASSYTGGTNEKLFF. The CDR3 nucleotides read TGTGCCAGCAGTTATACAGGGGGCACTAATGAAAAACTGTTTTTT.

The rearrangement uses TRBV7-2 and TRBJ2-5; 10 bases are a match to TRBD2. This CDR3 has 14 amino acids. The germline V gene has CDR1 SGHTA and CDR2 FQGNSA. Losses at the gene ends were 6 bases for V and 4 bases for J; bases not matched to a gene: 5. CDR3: CASSYPSGRETQYF. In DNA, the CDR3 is TGTGCCAGCAGTTACCCTAGCGGGAGAGAGACCCAGTACTTC.

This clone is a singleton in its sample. In DNA form, the CDR3 reads TGTGCCAGCAGCTTAGGACAGGGGACGTCCTATGGCTACACCTTC. Encoded protein: CASSLGQGTSYGYTF. The chain has TRBV11-2 and TRBJ1-2; 8 positions agree with TRBD1. Looked up from germline, CDR1 is SGHAT and CDR2 is FQNNGV. V shed 1 base, J shed 4 bases, and the junction held 5 bases outside the gene matches. The CDR3 has 15 residues. The whole variable domain, filled in from reference TRBV11-2 and TRBJ1-2, reads EAGVAQSPRYKIIEKRQSVAFWCNPISGHATLYWYQQILGQGPKLLIQFQNNGVVDDSQLPKDRFSAERLKGVDSTLKIQPAKLEDSAVYLCASSLGQGTSYGYTFGSGTRLTVV.

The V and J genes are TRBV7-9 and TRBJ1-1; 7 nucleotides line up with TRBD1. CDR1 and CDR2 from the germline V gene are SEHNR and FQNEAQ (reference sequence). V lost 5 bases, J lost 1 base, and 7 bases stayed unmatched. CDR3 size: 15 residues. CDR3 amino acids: CASSPDTGENTEAFF. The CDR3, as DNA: TGTGCCAGCAGCCCAGACACAGGGGAGAACACTGAAGCTTTCTTT.

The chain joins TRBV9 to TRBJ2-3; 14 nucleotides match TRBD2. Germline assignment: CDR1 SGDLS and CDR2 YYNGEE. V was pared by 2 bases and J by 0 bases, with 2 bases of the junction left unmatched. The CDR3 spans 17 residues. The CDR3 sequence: CASSVGTSGSSTDTQYF. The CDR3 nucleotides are TGTGCCAGCAGCGTGGGGACTAGCGGGAGTAGCACAGATACGCAGTATTTT.

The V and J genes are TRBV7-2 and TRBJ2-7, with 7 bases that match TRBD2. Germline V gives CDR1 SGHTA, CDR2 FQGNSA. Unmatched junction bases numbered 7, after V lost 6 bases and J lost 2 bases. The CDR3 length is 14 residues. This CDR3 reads CASRGGRSPYEQYF. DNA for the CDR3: TGTGCCAGCAGGGGGGGGAGATCGCCCTACGAGCAGTACTTC.

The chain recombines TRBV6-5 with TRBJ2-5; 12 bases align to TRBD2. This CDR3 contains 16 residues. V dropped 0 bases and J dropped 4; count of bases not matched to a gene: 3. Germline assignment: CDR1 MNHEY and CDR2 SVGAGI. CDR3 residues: CASSYSSLAGGETQYF. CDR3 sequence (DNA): TGTGCCAGCAGTTACTCGTCACTAGCGGGAGGAGAGACCCAGTACTTC.

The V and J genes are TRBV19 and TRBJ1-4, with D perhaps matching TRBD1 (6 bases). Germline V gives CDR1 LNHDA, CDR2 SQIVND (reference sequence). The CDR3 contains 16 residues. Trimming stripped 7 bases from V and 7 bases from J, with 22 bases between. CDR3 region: CASTNTPAGVGEKLFF. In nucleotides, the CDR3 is TGTGCCAGTACCAACACCCCGGCAGGGGTTGGTGAAAAACTGTTTTTT.

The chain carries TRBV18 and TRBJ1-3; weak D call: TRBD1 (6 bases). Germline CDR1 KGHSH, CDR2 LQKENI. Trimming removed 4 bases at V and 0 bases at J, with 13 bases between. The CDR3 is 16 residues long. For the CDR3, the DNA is TGTGCCAGCTCACTCGGACAGATAAACTCTGGAAACACCATATATTTT. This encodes CASSLGQINSGNTIYF.

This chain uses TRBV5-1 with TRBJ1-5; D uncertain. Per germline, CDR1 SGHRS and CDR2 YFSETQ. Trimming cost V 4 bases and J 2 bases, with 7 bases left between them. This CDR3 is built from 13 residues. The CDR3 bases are TGCGCCAGCAGCCCCCAGGGCAATCAGCCCCAGCATTTT. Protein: CASSPQGNQPQHF.

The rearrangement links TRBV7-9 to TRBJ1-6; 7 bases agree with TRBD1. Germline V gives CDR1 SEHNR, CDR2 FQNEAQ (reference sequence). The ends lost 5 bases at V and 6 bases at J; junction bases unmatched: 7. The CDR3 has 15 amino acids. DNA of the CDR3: TGTGCCAGCAGCCTCCGGGACAGCCTTAATTCACCCCTCCACTTT. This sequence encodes CASSLRDSLNSPLHF.

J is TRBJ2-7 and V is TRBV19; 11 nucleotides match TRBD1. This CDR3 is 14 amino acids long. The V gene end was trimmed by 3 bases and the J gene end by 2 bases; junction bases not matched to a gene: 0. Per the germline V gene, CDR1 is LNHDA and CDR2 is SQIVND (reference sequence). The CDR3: CASSMGQGAYEQYF. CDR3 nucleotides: TGTGCCAGTAGTATGGGACAGGGGGCCTACGAGCAGTACTTC.

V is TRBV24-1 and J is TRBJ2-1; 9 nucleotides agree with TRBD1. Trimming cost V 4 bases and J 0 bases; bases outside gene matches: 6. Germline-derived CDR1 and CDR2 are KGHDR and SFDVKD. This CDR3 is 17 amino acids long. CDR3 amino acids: CATSDRQGDLSYNEQFF. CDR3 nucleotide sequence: TGTGCCACCAGTGACAGACAGGGGGACCTCTCCTACAATGAGCAGTTCTTC.

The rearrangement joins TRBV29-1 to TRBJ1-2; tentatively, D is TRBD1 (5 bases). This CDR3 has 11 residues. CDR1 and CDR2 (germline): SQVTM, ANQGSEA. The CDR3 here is CTLGEGSGYTF. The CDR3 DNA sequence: TGCACCCTTGGGGAGGGGAGCGGCTACACCTTC.

CDR3: CASSRRGVGGYNYGYTF. The CDR3 DNA reads TGCGCCAGCAGTCGCCGAGGGGTGGGAGGGTATAACTATGGCTACACCTTC. The gene calls are TRBV23-1 and TRBJ1-2; a weak D match, TRBD1 (5 bases). TRBV23-1 counts as an open reading frame of uncertain function. Trimming pared 4 bases from V and 1 base from J, leaving 19 bases between. The CDR3 sequence is 17 residues long.

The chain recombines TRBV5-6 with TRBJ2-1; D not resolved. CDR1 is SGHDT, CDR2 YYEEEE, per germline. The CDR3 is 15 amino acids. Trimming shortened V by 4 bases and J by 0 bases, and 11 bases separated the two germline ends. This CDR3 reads CASSRLESSYNEQFF. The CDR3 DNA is TGTGCCAGCAGCCGACTGGAAAGCTCCTACAATGAGCAGTTCTTC.

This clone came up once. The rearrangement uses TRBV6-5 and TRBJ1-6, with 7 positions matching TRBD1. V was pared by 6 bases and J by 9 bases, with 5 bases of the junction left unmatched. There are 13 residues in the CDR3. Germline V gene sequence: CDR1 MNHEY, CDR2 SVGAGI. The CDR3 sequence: CASSDRVLSPLHF. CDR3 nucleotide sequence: TGTGCCAGCAGCGACAGGGTGCTTTCACCCCTCCACTTT.

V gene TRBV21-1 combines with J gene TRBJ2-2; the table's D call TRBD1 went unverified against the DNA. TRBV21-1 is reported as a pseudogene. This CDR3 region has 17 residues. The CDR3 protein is CASSGRAGTRNTGELFF. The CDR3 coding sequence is TGTGCCAGCAGCGGCCGGGCCGGGACACGCAACACCGGGGAGCTGTTTTTT.

Written as DNA, the CDR3 is TGTGCCAGCAGCGCGGCCAACGGAAACACCATATATTTT. Encoded protein: CASSAANGNTIYF. The chain combines TRBV7-7 with TRBJ1-3; D gene unclear. The germline V gene has CDR1 SSHAT and CDR2 FNYEAQ (reference sequence). The V end lost 5 bases, the J end lost 4 bases, and 9 bases lay between the germline ends. This CDR3 has 13 residues.

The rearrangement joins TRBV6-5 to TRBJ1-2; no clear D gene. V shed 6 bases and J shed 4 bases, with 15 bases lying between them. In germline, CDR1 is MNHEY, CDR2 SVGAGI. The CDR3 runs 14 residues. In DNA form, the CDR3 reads TGTGCCAGCAGCCTCGACTTTTCCGGCTATGGCTACACCTTC. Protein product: CASSLDFSGYGYTF.

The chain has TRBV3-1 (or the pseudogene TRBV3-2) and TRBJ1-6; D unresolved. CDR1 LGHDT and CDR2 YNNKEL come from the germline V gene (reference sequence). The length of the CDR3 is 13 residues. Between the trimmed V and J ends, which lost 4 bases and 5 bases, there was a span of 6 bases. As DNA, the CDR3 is TGTGCCAGCAGCCGAACTAATAATTCACCCCTCCACTTT. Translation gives CASSRTNNSPLHF.

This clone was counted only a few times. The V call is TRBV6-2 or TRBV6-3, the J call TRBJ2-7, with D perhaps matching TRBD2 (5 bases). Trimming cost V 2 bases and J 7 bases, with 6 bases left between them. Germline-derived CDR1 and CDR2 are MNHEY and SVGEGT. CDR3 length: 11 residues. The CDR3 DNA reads TGTGCCAGCAGTTACGGGGAGGAGCAGTACTTC. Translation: CASSYGEEQYF.

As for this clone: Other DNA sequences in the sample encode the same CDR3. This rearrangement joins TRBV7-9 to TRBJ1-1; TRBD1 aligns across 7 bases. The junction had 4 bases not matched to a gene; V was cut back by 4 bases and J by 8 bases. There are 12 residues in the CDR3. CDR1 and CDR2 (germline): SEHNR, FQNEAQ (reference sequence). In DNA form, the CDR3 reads TGTGCCAGCAGCTCCGGACAGGCCGAAGCTTTCTTT. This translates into CASSSGQAEAFF.